The source of this TCR beta chain is a study of cytomegalovirus exposure and HLA in healthy donors. Primers: 60 Vbeta forward and 13 Jbeta reverse. Clones were sequenced by immunoSEQ multiplex PCR, and TCRdb holds only the in-frame ones, with some missing. This sample has 150,000 to 200,000 clones; roughly 90% occur once, and the top ten carry approximately 0.23%. Germline assignment: CDR1 SGHRS and CDR2 YFSETQ. V shed 0 bases, J shed 4 bases, and the junction held 3 bases outside the gene matches. This CDR3 is built from 15 residues. The V gene is TRBV5-1, the J gene TRBJ1-4, with TRBD1 identical over 7 bases. Material for sequencing was PBMCs. This clonotype was sampled from a girl in the first two years of life in good health and CMV-seronegative. The CDR3 region is CASSLERQGNEKLFF. The CDR3 nucleotides read TGCGCCAGCAGCTTGGAGAGACAGGGTAATGAAAAACTGTTTTTT.